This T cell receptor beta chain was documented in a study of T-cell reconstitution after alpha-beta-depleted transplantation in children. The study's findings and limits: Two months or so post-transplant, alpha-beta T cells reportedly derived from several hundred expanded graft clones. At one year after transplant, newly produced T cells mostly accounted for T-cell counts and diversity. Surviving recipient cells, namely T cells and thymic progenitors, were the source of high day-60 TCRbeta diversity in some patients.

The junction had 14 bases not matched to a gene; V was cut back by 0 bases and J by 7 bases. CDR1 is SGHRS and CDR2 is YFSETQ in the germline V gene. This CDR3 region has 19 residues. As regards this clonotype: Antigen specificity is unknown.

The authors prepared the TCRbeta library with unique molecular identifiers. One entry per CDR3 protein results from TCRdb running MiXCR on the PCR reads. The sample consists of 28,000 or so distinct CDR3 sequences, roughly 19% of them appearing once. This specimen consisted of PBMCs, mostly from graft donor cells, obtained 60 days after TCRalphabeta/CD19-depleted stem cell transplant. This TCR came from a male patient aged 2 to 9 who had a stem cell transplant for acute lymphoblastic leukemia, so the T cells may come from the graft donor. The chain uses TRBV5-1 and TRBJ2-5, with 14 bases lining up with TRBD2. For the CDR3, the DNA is TGCGCCAGCAGCTTGGCCTGGACTAGCGGGAGGCACATATCGGGGACCCAGTACTTC. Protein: CASSLAWTSGRHISGTQYF.